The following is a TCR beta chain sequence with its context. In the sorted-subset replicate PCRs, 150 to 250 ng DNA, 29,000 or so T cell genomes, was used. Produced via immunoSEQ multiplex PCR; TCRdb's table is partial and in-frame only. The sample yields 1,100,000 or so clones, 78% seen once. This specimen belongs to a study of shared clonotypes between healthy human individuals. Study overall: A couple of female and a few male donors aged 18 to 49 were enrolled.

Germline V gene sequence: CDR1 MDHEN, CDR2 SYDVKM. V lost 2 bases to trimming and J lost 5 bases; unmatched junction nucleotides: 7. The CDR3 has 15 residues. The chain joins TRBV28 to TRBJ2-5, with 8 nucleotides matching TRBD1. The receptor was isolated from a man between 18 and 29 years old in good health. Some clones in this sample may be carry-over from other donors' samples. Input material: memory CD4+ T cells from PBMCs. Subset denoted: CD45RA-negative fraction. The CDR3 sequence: CASSLQGAYRETQYF. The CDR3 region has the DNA TGTGCCAGCAGTTTACAGGGGGCGTACCGGGAGACCCAGTACTTC.